The 30 T cell receptor beta chains below all came from one sample that was sequenced in a study of cytomegalovirus exposure and HLA in healthy donors. PCR amplification relied on 60 Vbeta primers (plus 13 Jbeta primers). Repertoires were generated with immunoSEQ multiplex PCR, while TCRdb's copy carries only in-frame clones and drops some. The data contain fewer than 150,000 clones, 70% to 80% of them singletons. The material sequenced was PBMCs. Every receptor here comes from a male donor in good health and CMV-seronegative.

This chain joins TRBV7-3 and TRBJ2-7, with 7 bases aligning to TRBD2. Germline V gives CDR1 SGHTA, CDR2 FQGTGA. CDR3 length equals 15 residues. V dropped 0 bases and J dropped 2; count of bases not matched to a gene: 4. The CDR3 nucleotides are TGTGCCAGCAGCTTAACGGGCGGGGGAGCCTACGAGCAGTACTTC. Amino acid sequence: CASSLTGGGAYEQYF.

The chain employs TRBV27 and TRBJ2-6, with D tentatively TRBD2 (5 bases). Trimming took 5 bases from V and 0 from J, leaving 8 bases between them. Germline assignment: CDR1 MNHEY and CDR2 SMNVEV (reference sequence). CDR3 length equals 15 residues. CDR3 in amino acids: CASSREGSGANVLTF. The CDR3 coding sequence is TGTGCCAGCAGTCGCGAGGGCTCTGGGGCCAACGTCCTGACTTTC.

The chain carries TRBV2 and TRBJ1-1; D gene uncertain. Trimming removed 8 bases from V and 1 base from J, with 11 bases in between. Germline CDR1 is SNHLY and CDR2 is FYNNEI. The CDR3 sequence is 13 residues long. The CDR3 reads CASSGRGNTEAFF. The CDR3 nucleotides read TGTGCCAGCTCCGGCCGGGGGAACACTGAAGCTTTCTTT.

This chain connects TRBV9 to TRBJ2-7; 8 positions match TRBD1. This CDR3 has 18 amino acids. Germline loops: CDR1 SGDLS, CDR2 YYNGEE. V lost 2 bases and J lost 0; bases outside the gene matches: 13. The DNA of the CDR3 is TGTGCCAGCAGCGTTCAACCTGACGGACAGGGCTACTCCTACGAGCAGTACTTC. Residues: CASSVQPDGQGYSYEQYF.

The chain links TRBV4-1 to TRBJ2-3; TRBD1 is a possible D gene (6 bases). The V gene's germline CDR1 is MGHRA and CDR2 YSYEKL. This CDR3 is built from 15 residues. V lost 4 bases, J lost 8 bases, and 19 bases lay in between. The DNA of the CDR3 is TGCGCCAGCAGCCGGACAGACTGGGAAGAAGTTACGCAGTATTTT. Its protein is CASSRTDWEEVTQYF.

J is TRBJ2-7 and V is TRBV9, with a possible D match to TRBD2 (6 bases). This CDR3 comprises 14 residues. The germline V gene has CDR1 SGDLS and CDR2 YYNGEE. Trimming removed 3 bases from V and 0 bases from J, with 10 bases in between. CDR3 protein: CASSAGADSYEQYF. Written as DNA, the CDR3 is TGTGCCAGCAGCGCGGGAGCCGACTCCTACGAGCAGTACTTC.

This clone was found once. This rearrangement joins TRBV5-1 to TRBJ2-7, with TRBD1 matching over 7 bases. The CDR3 totals 15 residues. Losses at the gene ends were 0 bases for V and 3 bases for J; bases not matched to a gene: 6. Germline V gene lookup returns CDR1 SGHRS and CDR2 YFSETQ. CDR3 in DNA: TGCGCCAGCAGCTTGGCCGGGACAGCGCTCTACGAGCAGTACTTC. Translated: CASSLAGTALYEQYF.

CDR3 nucleotide sequence: TGTGCCAGCAGGCCCACAGGAGAAAAACTGTTTTTT. It encodes CASRPTGEKLFF. The chain uses TRBV2 and TRBJ1-4, with D possibly matching TRBD1 (5 bases). Germline V CDR1 and CDR2: SNHLY, FYNNEI. This CDR3 has 12 residues. Trimming removed 6 bases at V and 8 bases at J, with 10 bases between.

The chain employs TRBV7-7 and TRBJ2-7; a weak D match, TRBD2 (6 bases). V was clipped by 5 bases and J by 6 bases, with 11 bases between them. The CDR3 contains 12 residues. CDR1 and CDR2 (germline): SSHAT, FNYEAQ (reference sequence). The CDR3 loop is CASSVEGGEQYF. The CDR3 DNA sequence: TGTGCCAGCAGCGTGGAGGGTGGCGAGCAGTACTTC.

The chain combines TRBV5-1 with TRBJ1-1; no reliable D call. CDR3 length: 13 amino acids. Germline V gene data show CDR1 as SGHRS and CDR2 as YFSETQ. V was trimmed by 1 base and J by 2 bases, leaving 6 bases between them. CDR3 in DNA: TGCGCCAGCAGCTTGACAGCTAACACTGAAGCTTTCTTT. Residues: CASSLTANTEAFF.

The rearrangement joins TRBV30 to TRBJ1-1; 7 bases are a match to TRBD1. J lost 10 bases, V lost 3 bases, and 11 bases had no gene match. Looked up from germline, CDR1 is GTSNPN and CDR2 is SVGIG (reference sequence). CDR3 length: 13 amino acids. In DNA form, the CDR3 reads TGTGCCTGGAGCTCGTCAGGGGGTGGTCGAGCTTTCTTT. Translating it yields CAWSSSGGGRAFF. Together with reference TRBV30 and TRBJ1-1, the CDR3 gives the full variable domain: SQTIHQWPATLVQPVGSPLSLECTVEGTSNPNLYWYRQAAGRGLQLLFYSVGIGQISSEVPQNLSASRPQDRQFILSSKKLLLSDSGFYLCAWSSSGGGRAFFGQGTRLTVV.

This chain links TRBV10-2 with TRBJ2-7; D unclear. V lost 4 bases and J 3 bases, leaving 19 bases between the germline ends. This CDR3 is built from 16 residues. Germline CDR1 and CDR2: WSHSY and SAAADI. CDR3 sequence reads: CASSVQRATHYYEQYF. The DNA of the CDR3 is TGCGCCAGCAGTGTCCAGCGAGCGACCCACTACTACGAGCAGTACTTC.

The V call is TRBV7-9, the J call TRBJ1-6, with 11 bases that match TRBD1. V was pared by 4 bases and J by 10 bases, with 3 bases of the junction left unmatched. CDR1 and CDR2 (germline): SEHNR, FQNEAQ (reference sequence). This CDR3 comprises 14 residues. This CDR3 reads CASSSGQGDSPLHF. CDR3 bases: TGTGCCAGCAGCTCGGGACAGGGGGACTCACCCCTCCACTTT.

The chain employs TRBV19 and TRBJ2-2; perhaps TRBD2 as D (5 bases). CDR1 and CDR2 (germline): LNHDA, SQIVND (reference sequence). V lost 5 bases and J 9 bases, leaving 13 bases between the germline ends. The CDR3 has 13 amino acids. CDR3 nucleotide sequence: TGTGCCAGTAGTGGCGGACTCCAAAGGGAGCTGTTTTTT. The encoded protein is CASSGGLQRELFF.

The rearrangement joins TRBV6-5 to TRBJ1-1; the D gene is possibly TRBD1 (5 bases). Deletions cut 6 bases from V and 3 bases from J, with 17 bases between. There are 15 residues in the CDR3. CDR1 is MNHEY and CDR2 is SVGAGI in the germline V gene. CDR3 sequence (DNA): TGTGCCAGCAGATGGGGCGGGGATAAAGACACTGAAGCTTTCTTT. This gives the protein CASRWGGDKDTEAFF.

The chain recombines TRBV2 with TRBJ2-5, with TRBD2 identical over 7 bases. The J call may be incorrect, as the DNA end agrees better with TRBJ2-7. The CDR3 is 16 residues long. Germline CDR1 is SNHLY and CDR2 is FYNNEI. The CDR3 DNA follows: TGTGCCAGCAGTGAAGCGCTGGGGAGGGGCTCCTACGAGCAGTACTTC. Translation: CASSEALGRGSYEQYF.

This rearrangement joins TRBV6-5 to TRBJ2-1; 13 positions match TRBD2. The junction had 2 bases not matched to a gene; V was cut back by 5 bases and J by 7 bases. From germline, CDR1 is MNHEY and CDR2 SVGAGI. The CDR3 loop spans 14 amino acids. CDR3 sequence (DNA): TGTGCCAGCAGTGCGGGACTAGCGGGGAATGAGCAGTTCTTC. Translated, it gives CASSAGLAGNEQFF.

The rearrangement joins TRBV30 to TRBJ1-2, with unresolved D. Germline V gene lookup returns CDR1 GTSNPN and CDR2 SVGIG (reference sequence). The CDR3 loop spans 13 amino acids. The germline V and J ends were trimmed by 0 bases and 3 bases, with 8 bases remaining between them. DNA of the CDR3: TGTGCCTGGAGTGTACTAGCTCACTATGGCTACACCTTC. It codes for CAWSVLAHYGYTF.

This chain links TRBV6-6 with TRBJ1-2, with D hard to call. Looked up from germline, CDR1 is MNHNY and CDR2 is SVGAGI (reference sequence). Trimming took 2 bases from V and 8 from J, leaving 15 bases between them. There are 14 residues in the CDR3. The CDR3 here is CASSYPVGPQGYTF. As DNA, the CDR3 is TGTGCCAGCAGTTACCCCGTGGGCCCCCAGGGCTACACCTTC.

The chain's CDR3 is CASSSTSGSVNEQFF. DNA of the CDR3: TGCGCCAGCAGCTCAACCTCAGGGTCCGTCAATGAGCAGTTCTTC. The chain carries TRBV5-1 and TRBJ2-1, with D possibly matching TRBD1 (5 bases). The germline gives CDR1 SGHRS, CDR2 YFSETQ. This CDR3 is 15 amino acids long. V lost 3 bases and J lost 6, with 16 bases in between.

This clone was seen only a few times. The chain has TRBV6-5 and TRBJ2-5; 9 bases match TRBD1. The CDR3 is 15 residues long. Germline trimming cut 2 bases from V and 2 bases from J; bases unmatched to any gene: 3. Germline V gene lookup returns CDR1 MNHEY and CDR2 SVGAGI. DNA for the CDR3: TGTGCCAGCAGTTACCCGGGACAGGGTCAAGAGACCCAGTACTTC. Protein sequence: CASSYPGQGQETQYF.

The chain employs TRBV7-3 and TRBJ2-3; perhaps TRBD1 as D (6 bases). CDR1 and CDR2 from the germline V gene are SGHTA and FQGTGA. Trimming pared 5 bases from V and 2 bases from J, leaving 14 bases between. CDR3 length: 15 residues. CDR3 coding DNA: TGTGCCAGCAGCCAAGGCGACAGGCCCACAGATACGCAGTATTTT. Amino acids: CASSQGDRPTDTQYF.

V gene TRBV14 combines with J gene TRBJ1-2; D possibly corresponds to TRBD1 (5 bases). CDR1 is SGHDN, CDR2 FVKESK, per germline. The CDR3 contains 14 residues. V was pared by 0 bases and J by 4 bases, with 9 bases between. CDR3 DNA sequence: TGTGCCAGCAGCCAAGACTCGACAGTCTATGGCTACACCTTC. Protein product: CASSQDSTVYGYTF.

The chain couples TRBV27 to TRBJ1-1; unclear D gene. V was cut by 7 bases and J by 1 base, with 19 bases left in between. The CDR3 covers 16 residues. Germline loops: CDR1 MNHEY, CDR2 SMNVEV (reference sequence). CDR3 DNA: TGTGCCAGCATCCTAAGGGTGAGGGCTGCGAACACTGAAGCTTTCTTT. Protein product: CASILRVRAANTEAFF.

The chain uses TRBV29-1 and TRBJ2-6, with D possibly matching TRBD1 (6 bases). The length of the CDR3 is 15 residues. In germline, CDR1 is SQVTM, CDR2 ANQGSEA. Trimming shortened V by 3 bases and J by 0 bases, and 9 bases separated the two germline ends. The CDR3 nucleotides read TGCAGCGTTGACAGGGGATTCTCTGGGGCCAACGTCCTGACTTTC. It specifies CSVDRGFSGANVLTF.

This clone was observed once. This chain connects TRBV19 to TRBJ1-2; a possible D gene is TRBD1 (5 bases). V dropped 6 bases and J dropped 2 bases, with 10 bases sitting between them. CDR3 size: 13 residues. Germline V gives CDR1 LNHDA, CDR2 SQIVND (reference sequence). This CDR3 is CASRNRLNYGYTF. For the CDR3, the DNA is TGTGCCAGTAGGAACAGGTTGAACTATGGCTACACCTTC.

There are a few counts of this clone. The gene calls are TRBV27 and TRBJ1-2; a possible D gene is TRBD1 (6 bases). The V end lost 8 bases, the J end lost 4 bases, and 14 bases lay between the germline ends. In germline, CDR1 is MNHEY, CDR2 SMNVEV (reference sequence). The CDR3 has 13 residues. For the CDR3, the DNA is TGTGCCAGCTCGATGGACAGTCTCTATGGCTACACCTTC. Translation: CASSMDSLYGYTF.

The rearrangement uses TRBV21-1 and TRBJ2-5; the table's D gene call, TRBD1, was not cross checked with the DNA. TRBV21-1 is a listed pseudogene. CDR3 size: 13 residues. CDR3 residues: CASGHRVQETQYF. In DNA, the CDR3 is TGTGCCAGCGGACACAGGGTGCAAGAGACCCAGTACTTC.

This sequence joins TRBV9 and TRBJ1-2, with a possible D match to TRBD1 (6 bases). The V end lost 0 bases, the J end lost 4 bases, and 13 bases lay between the germline ends. CDR1 is SGDLS, CDR2 YYNGEE, per germline. The CDR3 runs 15 residues. The CDR3 DNA follows: TGTGCCAGCAGCGTAGGGCAGGGGTCCCTCTATGGCTACACCTTC. It is translated as CASSVGQGSLYGYTF.

This chain joins TRBV4-3 and TRBJ1-6; D not certain. Trimming removed 0 bases from V and 0 bases from J, with 6 bases in between. Germline values: CDR1 LGHNA, CDR2 YSLEER. The CDR3 covers 16 residues. The CDR3 region has the DNA TGCGCCAGCAGCCAAGAACTGAACTCCTATAATTCACCCCTCCACTTT. Its translation is CASSQELNSYNSPLHF.